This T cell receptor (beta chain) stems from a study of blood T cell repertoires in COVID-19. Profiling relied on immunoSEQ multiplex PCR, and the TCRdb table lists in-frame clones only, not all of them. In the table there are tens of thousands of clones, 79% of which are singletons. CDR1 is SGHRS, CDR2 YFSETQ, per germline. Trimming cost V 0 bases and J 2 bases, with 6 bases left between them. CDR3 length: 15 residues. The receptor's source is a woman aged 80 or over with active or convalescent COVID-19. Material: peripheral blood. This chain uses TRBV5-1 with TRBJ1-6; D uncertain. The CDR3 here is CASSLVGTYNSPLHF. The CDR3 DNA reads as TGCGCCAGCAGCTTGGTCGGGACCTATAATTCACCCCTCCACTTT.